The 20 T cell receptor beta chains reported below all come from one sample, sequenced in a study of blood T cell repertoires in COVID-19. TCRdb's copy holds only in-frame clones and misses some; the assay was immunoSEQ multiplex PCR. This repertoire shows over 130,000 clones, roughly 80% found once; its top ten account for 4%. Sequenced: peripheral blood. The source of these receptors is a woman aged 55-70 years with acute or convalescent COVID-19.

The chain carries TRBV7-2 and TRBJ2-3; TRBD2 might be the D (5 bases). V lost 2 bases and J 5 bases, leaving 11 bases between the germline ends. Germline V gives CDR1 SGHTA, CDR2 FQGNSA. CDR3 length equals 14 residues. As DNA, the CDR3 is TGTGCCAGCAGCTTACTACTAGAAGTAGATACGCAGTATTTT. Translated: CASSLLLEVDTQYF.

This rearrangement joins TRBV15 to TRBJ2-3; a possible D gene is TRBD1 (6 bases). The CDR3 runs to 15 residues. Trimming shortened V by 1 base and J by 2 bases, and 10 bases separated the two germline ends. Germline CDR1 reads LNHNV; CDR2 reads YYDKDF (reference sequence). The CDR3 loop is CATSRGRTDTDTQYF. The CDR3 DNA is TGTGCCACCAGCAGAGGAAGGACAGACACAGATACGCAGTATTTT. The complete variable domain, with remaining parts taken from reference TRBV15 and TRBJ2-3, reads DAMVIQNPRYQVTQFGKPVTLSCSQTLNHNVMYWYQQKSSQAPKLLFHYYDKDFNNEADTPDNFQSRRPNTSFCFLDIRSPGLGDTAMYLCATSRGRTDTDTQYFGPGTRLTVL.

The gene calls are TRBV5-1 and TRBJ2-5; 9 bases agree with TRBD2. The ends lost 1 base at V and 5 bases at J; junction bases unmatched: 0. The CDR3 is 13 amino acids. CDR1 SGHRS and CDR2 YFSETQ come from the germline V gene. The CDR3 sequence: CASSLTSGETQYF. DNA for the CDR3: TGCGCCAGCAGCTTGACTAGCGGGGAGACCCAGTACTTC.

The rearrangement links TRBV24-1 to TRBJ2-5; 11 bases are shared with TRBD2. Germline V gives CDR1 KGHDR, CDR2 SFDVKD. V was clipped by 6 bases and J by 5 bases; unmatched bases: 7. The CDR3 runs 15 residues. The chain's CDR3 is CATSITSGSLETQYF. Here the CDR3 DNA reads TGTGCCACCAGTATCACTAGCGGGAGTTTGGAGACCCAGTACTTC.

In this sample, this clone turned up once. J is TRBJ2-3 and V is TRBV5-6; 9 positions match TRBD2. The germline CDR1 and CDR2 sequences are SGHDT and YYEEEE. CDR3 length: 16 amino acids. The junction had 3 bases not matched to a gene; V was cut back by 0 bases and J by 1 base. The CDR3 DNA reads TGTGCCAGCAGCTTGGGGATAGCGGGAGGCACAGATACGCAGTATTTT. Amino acids: CASSLGIAGGTDTQYF.

This clone was detected once. The chain joins TRBV24-1 to TRBJ1-6; TRBD1 aligns across 8 bases. There are 14 residues in the CDR3. CDR1 and CDR2 from the germline V gene are KGHDR and SFDVKD. V shed 9 bases and J 10 bases; nucleotides not matched to a gene: 10. CDR3 coding DNA: TGTGCCACCCAAGGACAGGGCCGGGGGTCACCCCTCCACTTT. It yields the protein CATQGQGRGSPLHF.

The CDR3 nucleotides read TGTGCTAGTGGTTTCCGACAGGGGGGGGACTATGGCTACACCTTC. Protein product: CASGFRQGGDYGYTF. The chain couples TRBV12-5 to TRBJ1-2, with 9 bases lining up with TRBD1. The CDR3 runs to 15 residues. Germline CDR1 reads LGHNT; CDR2 reads FRNRAP. V shed 3 bases and J 3 bases; nucleotides not matched to a gene: 5.

The genes are TRBV24-1 and TRBJ2-1; 8 bases map to TRBD1. Germline loops: CDR1 KGHDR, CDR2 SFDVKD. Trimming cost V 9 bases and J 9 bases; bases outside gene matches: 12. The CDR3 is made up of 14 amino acids. The CDR3 DNA reads TGTGCCACCGAACCGGGACAGGCGCGGAGTGAGCAGTTCTTC. Translation: CATEPGQARSEQFF.

A few counts support this clone. V is TRBV12-3 or TRBV12-4 and J is TRBJ2-3; D is ambiguous. The CDR3 has 12 amino acids. The V end lost 4 bases, the J end lost 6 bases, and 8 bases lay between the germline ends. The CDR3: CASSSQRDTQYF. CDR3 in DNA: TGTGCCAGCAGTTCTCAGCGTGATACGCAGTATTTT.

J is TRBJ2-1 and V is TRBV13; TRBD2 matches 10 bases. The V gene end was trimmed by 2 bases and the J gene end by 4 bases; junction bases not matched to a gene: 11. The CDR3 extends over 18 amino acids. Germline CDR1 and CDR2: PRHDT and FYEKMQ (reference sequence). CDR3 region: CASSLTYASGREYNEQFF. DNA for the CDR3: TGTGCCAGCAGCTTAACTTACGCTAGCGGGAGAGAATACAATGAGCAGTTCTTC.

V gene TRBV2 combines with J gene TRBJ1-4; D gene unclear. The CDR3 has 10 residues. Germline loops: CDR1 SNHLY, CDR2 FYNNEI. Trimming left V 1 base short and J 15 bases short, with 6 bases between. CDR3 bases: TGTGCCAGCAGTGAAGACAGAGTGTTTTTT. Its protein is CASSEDRVFF.

The chain couples TRBV3-1 (or the pseudogene TRBV3-2) to TRBJ2-7, with 9 bases lining up with TRBD1. Trimming took 1 base from V and 4 from J; bases not matched to a gene: 5. The length of the CDR3 is 15 residues. The germline V gene has CDR1 LGHDT and CDR2 YNNKEL (reference sequence). The CDR3: CASSQAQQGAYEQYF. DNA for the CDR3: TGTGCCAGCAGCCAAGCACAACAGGGGGCTTACGAGCAGTACTTC.

Comments on this clone: A junction end diverges from the germline sequence, so it may reflect a read error. The V call is TRBV6-5, the J call TRBJ1-1, with D tentatively TRBD1 (6 bases). The CDR3 loop spans 15 amino acids. The germline gives CDR1 MNHEY, CDR2 SVGAGI. The DNA for the CDR3 is TGTGTCAGCAGTTACCCTGCAGGGGCGAACACTGAAGCTTTCTTT. Its protein is CVSSYPAGANTEAFF.

The J gene is TRBJ1-5, the V gene TRBV6-1; possibly TRBD1 for D (6 bases). The CDR3 extends over 15 amino acids. Trimming took off 5 bases at V and 4 bases at J, with 15 bases between the two ends. Germline V gives CDR1 MNHNS, CDR2 SASEGT. CDR3 DNA sequence: TGTGCCAGCAGTCCCGGACAGTACGGAAATCAGCCCCAGCATTTT. Its protein product is CASSPGQYGNQPQHF.

The rearrangement links TRBV12-3 or TRBV12-4 to TRBJ2-1, with 7 positions matching TRBD2. Trimming cost V 6 bases and J 8 bases; bases outside gene matches: 7. This CDR3 is 13 amino acids long. CDR3 sequence (DNA): TGTGCCAGCAGGGTAGCGGGCGGCCATGAGCAGTTCTTC. Amino acid sequence: CASRVAGGHEQFF.

The chain couples TRBV5-1 to TRBJ2-7, with 7 bases that match TRBD1. The CDR3 totals 14 residues. CDR1 SGHRS and CDR2 YFSETQ come from the germline V gene. J gave up 1 base and V 1 base, and 2 bases lay outside the gene matches. CDR3: CASSLLGQSYEQYF. CDR3 in DNA: TGCGCCAGCAGCTTGCTGGGACAGTCCTACGAGCAGTACTTC.

V is TRBV10-3 and J is TRBJ1-1, with a weak D call TRBD1 (6 bases). This CDR3 has 15 amino acids. Germline CDR1 is ENHRY and CDR2 is SYGVKD. With 3 bases removed from V and 5 bases from J, the gap between germline ends came to 16 bases. The CDR3 DNA reads as TGTGCCATCAGTGACGTAACAGGGAGAGGGACTGAAGCTTTCTTT. It translates to CAISDVTGRGTEAFF.

The genes are TRBV4-2 and TRBJ2-7; 13 bases are a match to TRBD2. Germline values: CDR1 LGHNA, CDR2 YNFKEQ. This CDR3 has 18 amino acids. After removal of 3 bases from V and 2 bases from J, the junction contained 10 bases not matched to a gene. CDR3 sequence reads: CASSHDGGGTSGTYEQYF. The CDR3 nucleotides are TGTGCCAGCAGCCACGATGGGGGGGGGACTAGCGGGACCTACGAGCAGTACTTC.

This rearrangement joins TRBV6-5 to TRBJ1-5; 8 nucleotides match TRBD1. This CDR3 has 15 amino acids. The V and J ends lost 6 bases and 4 bases, in that order; junction bases with no gene match: 8. Germline CDR1 is MNHEY and CDR2 is SVGAGI. This CDR3 reads CASRKSGGGNQPQHF. The CDR3 DNA reads as TGTGCCAGCAGGAAATCAGGGGGCGGGAATCAGCCCCAGCATTTT.

J is TRBJ2-5 and V is TRBV11-3; D is perhaps TRBD1 (5 bases). Trimming shortened V by 5 bases and J by 2 bases, and 12 bases separated the two germline ends. CDR1 and CDR2 (germline): SGHNT, YENEEA. The CDR3 sequence is 14 residues long. CDR3 sequence reads: CASSGVTGQETQYF. Here the CDR3 DNA reads TGTGCCAGCAGCGGCGTAACAGGACAAGAGACCCAGTACTTC.